The 10 T cell receptor beta chains reported below all come from one sample, sequenced in a study of T cells in Graves' hyperthyroidism and ophthalmopathy. The investigators amplified TCR beta CDR3 regions from RNA transcripts. The TCR CDR3 first-round RT-PCR relied on the HTBI primer set. MiXCR, applied by TCRdb to the multiplex PCR reads, yields one record per CDR3 protein. The table lists about 360,000 distinct CDR3 sequences, approximately 13% of them singletons. Sequenced input: blood. The receptors come from a woman between 18 and 29 years old with Graves' hyperthyroidism.

This clonotype showed up many times. The chain has TRBV18 and TRBJ2-1; 7 bases are shared with TRBD2. This CDR3 spans 15 amino acids. The ends lost 0 bases at V and 3 bases at J; junction bases unmatched: 2. Germline assignment: CDR1 KGHSH and CDR2 LQKENI. Written as DNA, the CDR3 is TGTGCCAGCTCACCACCCAGCGGGAACTACAATGAGCAGTTCTTC. Translation: CASSPPSGNYNEQFF.

This clonotype has at least ten counts. DNA for the CDR3: TGTGCCAGCTCACCACCGGGGGACACTGAAGCTTTCTTT. Residues: CASSPPGDTEAFF. This rearrangement joins TRBV18 to TRBJ1-1; TRBD1 might be the D (5 bases). The V and J ends lost 0 bases and 3 bases respectively, with 5 bases between them. The CDR3 runs to 13 residues. Germline CDR1 and CDR2: KGHSH and LQKENI.

DNA of the CDR3: TGCGCCAGCAGCCCGGCGACCCCCTACGAGCAGTACTTC. Protein sequence: CASSPATPYEQYF. The genes are TRBV5-1 and TRBJ2-7; D gene unclear. V was pared by 4 bases and J by 2 bases, with 10 bases between. Per germline, CDR1 SGHRS and CDR2 YFSETQ. The CDR3 totals 13 residues.

The gene calls are TRBV28 and TRBJ1-2; possibly TRBD1 for D (6 bases). The CDR3 contains 12 residues. Trimming shortened V by 6 bases and J by 8 bases, and 13 bases separated the two germline ends. Germline loops: CDR1 MDHEN, CDR2 SYDVKM. The CDR3 spells CASRLKGVGYTF. CDR3 bases: TGTGCCAGCAGGTTAAAGGGGGTGGGCTACACCTTC.

The table lists this clonotype with many counts. This chain joins TRBV7-2 and TRBJ1-1; D ambiguous. V lost 2 bases and J lost 4, with 14 bases in between. The germline CDR1 and CDR2 sequences are SGHTA and FQGNSA. The CDR3 length is 15 residues. In DNA, the CDR3 is TGTGCCAGCAGCTTAAGGTCTTCGACTAGCACTGAAGCTTTCTTT. It encodes CASSLRSSTSTEAFF.

This clonotype was observed many times. The rearrangement joins TRBV7-9 to TRBJ1-6; a possible D gene is TRBD1 (6 bases). Germline CDR1 and CDR2: SEHNR and FQNEAQ (reference sequence). The CDR3 has 13 residues. CDR3: CATGQGNNSPLHF. The CDR3 DNA reads TGTGCAACGGGGCAGGGGAATAATTCACCCCTCCACTTT.

This clonotype has ten or more counts. This chain uses TRBV6-1 with TRBJ2-3; D perhaps matches TRBD1 (6 bases). Germline lookup yields CDR1 MNHNS and CDR2 SASEGT. Trimming removed 3 bases at V and 4 bases at J, with 11 bases between. CDR3 size: 14 residues. The CDR3 DNA follows: TGTGCCAGCAGTGAGCAGGGGTGGGCAGATACGCAGTATTTT. This sequence encodes CASSEQGWADTQYF.

This clonotype turned up a few times. The chain has TRBV20-1 and TRBJ2-5; D ambiguous. The V end lost 0 bases, the J end lost 1 base, and 18 bases lay between the germline ends. The CDR3 is 17 amino acids. From germline, CDR1 is DFQATT and CDR2 SNEGSKA (reference sequence). CDR3 sequence: CSARDAFQAPSQETQYF. For the CDR3, the DNA is TGCAGTGCTAGAGATGCCTTCCAAGCCCCTAGCCAAGAGACCCAGTACTTC.

This clonotype was counted only a few times. The chain recombines TRBV19 with TRBJ2-2; tentative D call: TRBD2 (5 bases). Germline lookup yields CDR1 LNHDA and CDR2 SQIVND (reference sequence). V lost 3 bases, J lost 5 bases, and 13 bases lay in between. The CDR3 contains 15 residues. The DNA of the CDR3 is TGTGCCAGTAGTATTGAGGGAGTTTGGACCGGGGAGCTGTTTTTT. It translates to CASSIEGVWTGELFF.

On this clonotype itself: A read error may be the cause here, since a much bigger clone is one base away. Here the CDR3 omits its conserved ending phenylalanine or tryptophan, so a read error is the likely source. The rearrangement joins TRBV28 to TRBJ2-1, with D unclear. Trimming cost V 10 bases and J 8 bases, with 18 bases left between them. CDR3 length: 13 residues. Germline V gives CDR1 MDHEN, CDR2 SYDVKM. The CDR3 bases are TGTGCCACATGGAGTGGGAATGCCCATGAGCAGTTCCTC. Its protein is CATWSGNAHEQFL.